This T cell receptor (beta chain) came from a study of control samples from healthy donors and cancer patients. Measured with immunoSEQ multiplex PCR; TCRdb has only the in-frame clones, and not every one. The sample records 25,000 to 35,000 clones, 79% being singletons. The germline V gene has CDR1 SGHRS and CDR2 YFSETQ. The CDR3 length is 15 residues. V was trimmed by 0 bases and J by 0 bases, leaving 8 bases between them. The TCR sequence derives from a man aged 60-69 years with head and neck cancer. The chain is built from TRBV5-1 and TRBJ2-3, with D hard to call. Input material: PBMCs. The CDR3 DNA reads as TGCGCCAGCAGCTTGGCCGTACCTAGCACAGATACGCAGTATTTT. This sequence encodes CASSLAVPSTDTQYF.